This entry lists 21 T cell receptor beta chains sequenced from one sample in a study of T cells in Graves' hyperthyroidism and ophthalmopathy. RNA transcripts provided the source from which TCR beta CDR3 regions were amplified. HTBI primers drove first-round RT-PCR of the TCR CDR3. TCRdb called the multiplex PCR reads again in MiXCR, with one record for every CDR3 protein. The sample holds roughly 56,000 distinct CDR3 sequences, around half seen once. The sequencing sample was made of blood. The receptors stem from a woman aged 30 to 39 with Graves' ophthalmopathy.

In regard to this clonotype: As the CDR3 is not closed by the conserved phenylalanine or tryptophan, this likely results from a read error. The chain carries TRBV10-3 and TRBJ2-1, with D uncertain. The CDR3 has 15 residues. Looked up from germline, CDR1 is ENHRY and CDR2 is SYGVKD. Here the CDR3 reads CASSFLLGSGNEQFS. In DNA, the CDR3 is TGTGCCAGCAGTTTTCTTTTGGGGTCGGGCAATGAGCAGTTCTCC.

This clonotype has ten or more counts. The chain has TRBV2 and TRBJ2-7; 8 bases line up with TRBD2. The length of the CDR3 is 15 residues. Germline V gene sequence: CDR1 SNHLY, CDR2 FYNNEI. V lost 4 bases, J lost 4 bases, and 9 bases stayed unmatched. CDR3 amino acids: CASSASTSGTYEQYF. The CDR3 DNA reads as TGTGCCAGCAGTGCCTCTACTAGCGGAACATACGAGCAGTACTTC.

This clonotype came up many times. The chain joins TRBV19 to TRBJ1-4; the D gene is possibly TRBD1 (5 bases). CDR3 length equals 14 residues. Trimming left V 7 bases short and J 7 bases short, with 16 bases between. Germline V gives CDR1 LNHDA, CDR2 SQIVND (reference sequence). The CDR3, as DNA: TGTGCCAGTATTGGGAGGGGTGCGAGTGAAAAACTGTTTTTT. Translating it yields CASIGRGASEKLFF.

This clonotype was found many times. This sequence joins TRBV20-1 and TRBJ1-1; D is unclear. The CDR3 covers 13 residues. Germline V gene lookup returns CDR1 DFQATT and CDR2 SNEGSKA (reference sequence). Trimming removed 3 bases from V and 0 bases from J, with 8 bases in between. CDR3 in amino acids: CSASNTMNTEAFF. The CDR3 nucleotides read TGCAGTGCTAGTAATACCATGAACACTGAAGCTTTCTTT.

As for this clonotype: This could be a read error, since a much larger clone is one nucleotide away. As the CDR3 is not closed by the conserved phenylalanine or tryptophan, this likely results from a read error. J is TRBJ2-1 and V is TRBV27; 7 positions agree with TRBD2. V was clipped by 10 bases and J by 3 bases; unmatched bases: 3. This CDR3 spans 12 amino acids. Germline-derived CDR1 and CDR2 are MNHEY and SMNVEV (reference sequence). The CDR3 DNA reads TGTGCCACTGGACTAGACTACAATGAGCAGTTCGTC. Translating it yields CATGLDYNEQFV.

This clonotype was detected ten times or more. The chain uses TRBV2 and TRBJ1-2; D is unclear. Between the trimmed V and J ends, which lost 2 bases and 4 bases, there was a span of 8 bases. CDR1 SNHLY and CDR2 FYNNEI come from the germline V gene. The CDR3 totals 13 residues. The DNA of the CDR3 is TGTGCCAGCAGTGAAACCGGGTCCTATGGCTACACCTTC. Its translation is CASSETGSYGYTF.

The chain has TRBV7-8 and TRBJ2-3, with 11 bases identical to TRBD2. The V segment lost 5 bases and the J segment 5 bases; nucleotides outside the gene matches: 9. The CDR3 loop spans 16 amino acids. CDR1 SGHVS and CDR2 FQNEAQ come from the germline V gene. This chain's CDR3 is CASSVGTSGALDTQYF. CDR3 bases: TGTGCCAGCAGCGTCGGGACTAGCGGAGCTTTAGATACGCAGTATTTT.

This clonotype has ten or more counts. The chain carries TRBV2 and TRBJ2-5; a weak D match, TRBD1 (5 bases). V lost 5 bases to trimming and J lost 5 bases, with 12 bases between them. Germline V lookup: CDR1 SNHLY, CDR2 FYNNEI. The CDR3 is 13 amino acids. This chain's CDR3 is CASSLQEWETQYF. In nucleotides, the CDR3 is TGTGCCAGCAGTTTACAGGAGTGGGAGACCCAGTACTTC.

In regard to this clonotype: This CDR3 is missing its conserved last phenylalanine or tryptophan, likely due to a read error. This rearrangement joins TRBV19 to TRBJ1-1; D not resolved. CDR3 size: 13 residues. Looked up from germline, CDR1 is LNHDA and CDR2 is SQIVND (reference sequence). The CDR3 nucleotides read TGTGCCAGTTCTACAACGATGAACACTGGAGCTTTCTTG. The encoded protein is CASSTTMNTGAFL.

This clonotype occurred once. V usage is TRBV6-1 and J usage is TRBJ1-4, with a possible D match to TRBD1 (5 bases). Germline V CDR1 and CDR2: MNHNS, SASEGT. Trimming removed 0 bases from V and 7 bases from J, with 12 bases in between. This CDR3 comprises 15 residues. The CDR3 DNA is TGTGCCAGCAGTGAAGCGGGGCCGGGGGGTGAAAAACTGTTTTTT. This translates into CASSEAGPGGEKLFF.

In regard to this clonotype: The germline gene is not matched at one end of the junction; a read error may be the cause. V usage is TRBV20-1 and J usage is TRBJ2-7; the D gene is possibly TRBD2 (5 bases). This CDR3 has 16 residues. The germline V gene has CDR1 DFQATT and CDR2 SNEGSKA (reference sequence). This chain's CDR3 is CSAPRLGFEGTGELYF. In DNA form, the CDR3 reads TGCAGTGCCCCGAGATTAGGGTTTGAAGGCACCGGGGAGCTGTACTTC.

This clonotype was seen repeatedly, ten times or more. This rearrangement joins TRBV6-1 to TRBJ2-3; 8 nucleotides match TRBD2. The CDR3 extends over 17 amino acids. V was pared by 5 bases and J by 7 bases, with 17 bases of the junction left unmatched. The germline V gene encodes CDR1 MNHNS and CDR2 SASEGT. CDR3 coding DNA: TGTGCCAGCAGTCTACAAAGCACCCAAGCGGGAGACAATACGCAGTATTTT. This gives the protein CASSLQSTQAGDNTQYF.

The sample holds many counts of this clonotype. V gene TRBV29-1 combines with J gene TRBJ2-5; D is possibly TRBD1 or TRBD2 (5 bases each). Trimming took off 7 bases at V and 3 bases at J, with 15 bases between the two ends. The CDR3 is 13 amino acids. CDR1 SQVTM and CDR2 ANQGSEA come from the germline V gene. The CDR3 reads CSAARGLEETQYF. The CDR3 region has the DNA TGCAGCGCCGCCCGGGGCTTAGAAGAGACCCAGTACTTC. The entire variable domain, with the rest obtained from reference TRBV29-1 and TRBJ2-5, is as follows: SAVISQKPSRDICQRGTSLTIQCQVDSQVTMMFWYRQQPGQSLTLIATANQGSEATYESGFVIDKFPISRPNLTFSTLTVSNMSPEDSSIYLCSAARGLEETQYFGPGTRLLVL.

The rearrangement uses TRBV6-1 and TRBJ2-2, with D perhaps matching TRBD2 (5 bases). CDR1 and CDR2 (germline): MNHNS, SASEGT. CDR3 length equals 12 residues. V was cut by 6 bases and J by 17 bases, with 19 bases left in between. CDR3 sequence (DNA): TGTGCCAGCAGCCACGGTGCCGGGGAGTTTTTTTTT. Translated, it gives CASSHGAGEFFF.

This clonotype was seen at least ten times. This rearrangement joins TRBV7-9 to TRBJ2-7; D is possibly TRBD1 (6 bases). The V gene's germline CDR1 is SEHNR and CDR2 FQNEAQ (reference sequence). CDR3 size: 14 residues. Trimming removed 3 bases from V and 6 bases from J, with 15 bases in between. In DNA form, the CDR3 reads TGTGCCAGCAGCTTCAGGGGCGTAAGTGGCGAGCAGTACTTC. This translates into CASSFRGVSGEQYF.

The chain uses TRBV7-9 and TRBJ2-3; 9 bases align to TRBD2. This CDR3 has 17 amino acids. V lost 2 bases and J lost 2; bases outside the gene matches: 8. Germline CDR1 reads SEHNR; CDR2 reads FQNEAQ (reference sequence). CDR3 sequence: CASSLSRLAGVTDTQYF. For the CDR3, the DNA is TGTGCCAGCAGCTTATCCAGATTAGCGGGAGTCACAGATACGCAGTATTTT.

This chain uses TRBV6-1 with TRBJ2-7; 10 bases agree with TRBD1. With V trimmed by 5 bases and J by 3 bases, 7 bases remained unmatched. The CDR3 spans 15 residues. Germline V gene data show CDR1 as MNHNS and CDR2 as SASEGT. The CDR3 DNA sequence: TGTGCCAGCAGTCCTACCGGGACAGGGGTCTACGAGCAGTACTTC. Encoded protein: CASSPTGTGVYEQYF.

This clonotype has ten or more counts. This chain joins TRBV28 and TRBJ2-5; D is perhaps TRBD2 (6 bases). Germline values: CDR1 MDHEN, CDR2 SYDVKM. V lost 10 bases and J 4 bases, leaving 19 bases between the germline ends. This CDR3 is built from 14 residues. The DNA for the CDR3 is TGTGCCATCGCCGGGGGTGGCCTGCCAGAGACCCAGTACTTC. Encoded protein: CAIAGGGLPETQYF.

This rearrangement joins TRBV10-3 to TRBJ2-1; the D gene is possibly TRBD1 (5 bases). The CDR3 runs to 12 residues. Germline V gives CDR1 ENHRY, CDR2 SYGVKD. Trimming removed 11 bases from V and 12 bases from J, with 20 bases in between. The CDR3 reads CALHEGADTQFF. The CDR3, as DNA: TGTGCCCTCCACGAAGGGGCAGATACGCAGTTCTTC.

This clonotype appeared many times. The rearrangement links TRBV28 to TRBJ1-2; 9 nucleotides match TRBD1. CDR1 is MDHEN and CDR2 is SYDVKM in the germline V gene. This CDR3 contains 14 residues. V dropped 3 bases and J dropped 8; count of bases not matched to a gene: 7. The CDR3 coding sequence is TGTGCCAGCAGTTTCCGGACAGGGGTGGTGGGCTACACCTTC. As protein: CASSFRTGVVGYTF.

A note on this clonotype: Lacking the conserved final phenylalanine or tryptophan, this CDR3 likely reflects a read error. The rearrangement links TRBV28 to TRBJ2-1, with D unclear. Trimming pared 8 bases from V and 7 bases from J, leaving 15 bases between. Germline CDR1 MDHEN, CDR2 SYDVKM. The CDR3 runs 13 residues. The CDR3 DNA is TGTGCCAGCCGGGCAGTCAACAAGAATGAGCAGTTCTGC. It translates to CASRAVNKNEQFC.